Described below is a single T cell receptor (beta chain) sequence and its context. The identical CDR3 is also encoded by other nucleotide sequences in the sample. The donor population consisted of healthy HIV-negative adults with no recent acute infections or vaccinations. Clones were read by immunoSEQ multiplex PCR, and TCRdb kept only the in-frame ones, dropping some. The sample has 1.6 million or so clones; roughly 95% are singletons. These data are taken from a study of shared clonotypes between healthy human individuals. The wider study: Researchers assigned three CD4 naive, three CD4 memory, two CD8 naive and one CD8 memory plate to each donor.

There are 14 residues in the CDR3. The V gene end was trimmed by 1 base and the J gene end by 3 bases; junction bases not matched to a gene: 3. Germline CDR1 is SGHVS and CDR2 is FQNEAQ. The TCR comes from a man aged 25-40 years in good health. The sample consisted of naive CD4+ T cells sorted from blood. Subset in this sample: CD45RA+ positively selected. J is TRBJ2-7 and V is TRBV7-8; TRBD1 matches 7 bases. The CDR3 bases are TGTGCCAGCAGCTTAGGGGACAGAGACTACGAGCAGTACTTC. Translation: CASSLGDRDYEQYF.